Detailed here is one TCR beta chain. The trim removed 5 bases at V and 8 bases at J, leaving 15 bases unmatched. This CDR3 has 17 residues. CDR1 and CDR2 (germline): LNHDA, SQIVND (reference sequence). These data are taken from a study of blood T cell repertoires in COVID-19. Some clones are missing from TCRdb's copy, which holds only in-frame ones; the method was immunoSEQ multiplex PCR. The sample lists about 67,000 clones; 85% to 90% were seen once. Sample: peripheral blood. The chain recombines TRBV19 with TRBJ1-4; 9 bases match TRBD1. The sequence was collected from a man aged 50-60 years with active COVID-19. In DNA, the CDR3 is TGTGCCAGTAGTCTCATTATACAGGGGGCTAAGGGCGAAAAACTGTTTTTT. Translated: CASSLIIQGAKGEKLFF.